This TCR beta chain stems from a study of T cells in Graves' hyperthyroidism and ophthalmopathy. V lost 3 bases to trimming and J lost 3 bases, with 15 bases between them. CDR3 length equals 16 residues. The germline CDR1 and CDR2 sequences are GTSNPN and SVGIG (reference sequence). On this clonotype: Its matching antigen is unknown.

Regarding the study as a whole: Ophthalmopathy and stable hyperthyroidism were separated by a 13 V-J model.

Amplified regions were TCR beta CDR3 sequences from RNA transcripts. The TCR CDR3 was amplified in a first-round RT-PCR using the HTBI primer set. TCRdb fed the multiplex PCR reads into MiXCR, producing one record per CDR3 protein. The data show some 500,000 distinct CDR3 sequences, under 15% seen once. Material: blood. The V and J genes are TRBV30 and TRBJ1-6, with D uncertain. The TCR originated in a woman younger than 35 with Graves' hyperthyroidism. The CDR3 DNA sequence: TGTGCCTGGAGACCGAGAGGACGGAGCTATAATTCACCCCTCCACTTT. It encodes CAWRPRGRSYNSPLHF.